Below are 4 T cell receptor beta chains sequenced from a single sample in a study of blood T cell repertoires in COVID-19. Generated by immunoSEQ multiplex PCR, the TCRdb table keeps only in-frame clones and is missing some. The data show tens of thousands of clones, 80% to 90% seen once. The sequenced material came from peripheral blood. The source of these receptors is a man aged 60 to 75 with active COVID-19.

The chain employs TRBV12-5 and TRBJ1-1; D perhaps matches TRBD1 (5 bases). The CDR3 extends over 17 amino acids. The germline gives CDR1 LGHNT, CDR2 FRNRAP. V lost 1 base and J lost 0, with 15 bases in between. CDR3 residues: CASGLGQFLPMNTEAFF. CDR3 coding DNA: TGTGCTAGTGGTTTGGGACAGTTCTTACCGATGAACACTGAAGCTTTCTTT. Based on the CDR3 plus reference TRBV12-5 and TRBJ1-1, the full variable domain is DARVTQTPRHKVTEMGQEVTMRCQPILGHNTVFWYRQTMMQGLELLAYFRNRAPLDDSGMPKDRFSAEMPDATLATLKIQPSEPRDSAVYFCASGLGQFLPMNTEAFFGQGTRLTVV.

The chain links TRBV4-3 to TRBJ2-1; 9 bases line up with TRBD2. Germline values: CDR1 LGHNA, CDR2 YSLEER. Trimming removed 0 bases from V and 8 bases from J; junction bases left unmatched: 11. The CDR3 is 17 residues long. The CDR3 loop is CASSQDWSSGRFYEQFF. CDR3 in DNA: TGCGCCAGCAGCCAAGATTGGTCCAGCGGGAGGTTCTATGAGCAGTTCTTC.

The CDR3 spells CASRLQGNSEKLFF. The CDR3 DNA sequence: TGTGCCAGCAGATTACAGGGGAATAGTGAAAAACTGTTTTTT. The chain joins TRBV6-6 to TRBJ1-4; TRBD1 matches at 7 bases. In germline, CDR1 is MNHNY, CDR2 SVGAGI (reference sequence). V shed 6 bases and J 7 bases; nucleotides not matched to a gene: 8. CDR3 length equals 14 residues.

This clone came up once. The same CDR3 also results from other DNA sequences found in this sample. The V gene is TRBV5-1, the J gene TRBJ2-5; TRBD1 agrees at 8 bases. Trimming removed 0 bases from V and 4 bases from J; junction bases left unmatched: 5. The CDR3 sequence is 15 residues long. Germline V gene lookup returns CDR1 SGHRS and CDR2 YFSETQ. This CDR3 reads CASSLVQGAGETQYF. In DNA, the CDR3 is TGCGCCAGCAGCTTGGTTCAGGGGGCCGGAGAGACCCAGTACTTC.